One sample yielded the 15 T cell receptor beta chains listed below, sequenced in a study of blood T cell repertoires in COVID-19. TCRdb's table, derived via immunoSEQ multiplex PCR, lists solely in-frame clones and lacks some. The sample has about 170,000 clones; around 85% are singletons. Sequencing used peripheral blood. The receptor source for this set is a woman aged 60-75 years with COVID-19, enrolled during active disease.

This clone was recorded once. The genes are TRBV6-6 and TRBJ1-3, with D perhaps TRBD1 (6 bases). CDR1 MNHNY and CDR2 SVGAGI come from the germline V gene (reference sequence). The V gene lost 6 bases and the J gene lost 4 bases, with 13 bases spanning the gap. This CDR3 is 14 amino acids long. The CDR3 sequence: CASRTPGEGNTIYF. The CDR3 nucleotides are TGTGCCAGCAGGACCCCAGGGGAAGGAAACACCATATATTTT.

The CDR3 nucleotides are TGTGCCAGCAGTTTGACCCGGAGGGAGGGTGGCTACACCTTC. Its protein product is CASSLTRREGGYTF. The V gene is TRBV6-5, the J gene TRBJ1-2; D gene uncertain. This CDR3 contains 14 residues. The germline CDR1 and CDR2 sequences are MNHEY and SVGAGI. Trimming took off 4 bases at V and 7 bases at J, with 16 bases between the two ends.

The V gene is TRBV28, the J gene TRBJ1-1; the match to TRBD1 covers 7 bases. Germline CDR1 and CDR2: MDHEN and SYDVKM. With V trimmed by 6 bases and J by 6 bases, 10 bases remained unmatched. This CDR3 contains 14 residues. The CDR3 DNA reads TGTGCCAGCAGCCTCGACAGGGTAGGGCCTGAAGCTTTCTTT. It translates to CASSLDRVGPEAFF.

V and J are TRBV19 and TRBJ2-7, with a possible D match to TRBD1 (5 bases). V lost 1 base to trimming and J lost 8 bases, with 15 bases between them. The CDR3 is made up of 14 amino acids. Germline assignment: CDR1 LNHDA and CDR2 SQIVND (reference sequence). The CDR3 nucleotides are TGTGCCAGTAGTATAGTAGGGGCAGTTTACAAGCAGTACTTC. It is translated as CASSIVGAVYKQYF.

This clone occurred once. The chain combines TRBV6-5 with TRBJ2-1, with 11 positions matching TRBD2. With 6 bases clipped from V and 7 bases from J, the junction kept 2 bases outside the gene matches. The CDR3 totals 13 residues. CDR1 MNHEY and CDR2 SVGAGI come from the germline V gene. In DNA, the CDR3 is TGTGCCAGCAGGGTAGCGGGAGGGAATGAGCAGTTCTTC. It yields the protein CASRVAGGNEQFF.

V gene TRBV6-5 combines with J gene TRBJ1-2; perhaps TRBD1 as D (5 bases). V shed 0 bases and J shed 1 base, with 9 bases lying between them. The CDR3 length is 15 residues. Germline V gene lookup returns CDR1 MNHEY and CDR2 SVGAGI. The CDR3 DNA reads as TGTGCCAGCAGTTACTCCAGGGCTGTTAACTATGGCTACACCTTC. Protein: CASSYSRAVNYGYTF.

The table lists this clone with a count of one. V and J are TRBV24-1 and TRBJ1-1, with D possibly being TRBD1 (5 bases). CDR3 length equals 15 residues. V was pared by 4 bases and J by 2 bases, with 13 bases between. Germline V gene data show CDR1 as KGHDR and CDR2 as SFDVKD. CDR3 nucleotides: TGTGCCACCAGTGAAGCGGGACGGGGAAACACTGAAGCTTTCTTT. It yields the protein CATSEAGRGNTEAFF.

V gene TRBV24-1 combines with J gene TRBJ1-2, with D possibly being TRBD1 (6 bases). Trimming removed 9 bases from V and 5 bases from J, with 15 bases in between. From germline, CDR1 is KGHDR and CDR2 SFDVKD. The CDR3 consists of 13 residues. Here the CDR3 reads CATATGTNYGYTF. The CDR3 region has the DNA TGTGCCACCGCAACCGGGACAAATTATGGCTACACCTTC.

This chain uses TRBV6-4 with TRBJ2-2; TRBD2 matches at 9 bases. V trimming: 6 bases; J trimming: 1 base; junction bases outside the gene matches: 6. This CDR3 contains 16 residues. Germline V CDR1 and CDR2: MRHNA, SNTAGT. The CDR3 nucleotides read TGTGCCAGCAGCTCCCGGACTAGCGTGAACACCGGGGAGCTGTTTTTT. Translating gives CASSSRTSVNTGELFF.

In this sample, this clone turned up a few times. CDR3 sequence (DNA): TGCGCCAGCAGCCAAGATCGTCAAGGGGCACAGGATACGCAGTATTTT. Protein: CASSQDRQGAQDTQYF. V usage is TRBV4-1 and J usage is TRBJ2-3, with a weak D call TRBD1 (5 bases). V was shortened by 0 bases and J by 6 bases, with 16 bases between the two germline ends. The CDR3 covers 16 residues. Per the germline V gene, CDR1 is MGHRA and CDR2 is YSYEKL.

The CDR3 DNA sequence: TGTGCCAGCAGCTTCTCTTTGAACACTGAAGCTTTCTTT. Amino acid sequence: CASSFSLNTEAFF. This sequence joins TRBV7-3 and TRBJ1-1; D not resolved. V was cut by 3 bases and J by 0 bases, with 5 bases left in between. Per the germline V gene, CDR1 is SGHTA and CDR2 is FQGTGA. The CDR3 is 13 amino acids.

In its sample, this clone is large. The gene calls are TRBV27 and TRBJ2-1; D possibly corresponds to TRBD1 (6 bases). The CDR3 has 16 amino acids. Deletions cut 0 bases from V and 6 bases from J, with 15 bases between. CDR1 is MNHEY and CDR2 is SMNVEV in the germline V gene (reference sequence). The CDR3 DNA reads TGTGCCAGCAGTTTATCGTGGGCAGGGGTGGGCAATGAGCAGTTCTTC. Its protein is CASSLSWAGVGNEQFF.

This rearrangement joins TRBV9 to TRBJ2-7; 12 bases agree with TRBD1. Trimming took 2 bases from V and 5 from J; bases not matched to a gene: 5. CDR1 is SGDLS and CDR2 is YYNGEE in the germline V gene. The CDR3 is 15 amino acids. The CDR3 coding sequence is TGTGCCAGCAGCGTCCGGGACAGGGGGCACAACGAGCAGTACTTC. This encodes CASSVRDRGHNEQYF.

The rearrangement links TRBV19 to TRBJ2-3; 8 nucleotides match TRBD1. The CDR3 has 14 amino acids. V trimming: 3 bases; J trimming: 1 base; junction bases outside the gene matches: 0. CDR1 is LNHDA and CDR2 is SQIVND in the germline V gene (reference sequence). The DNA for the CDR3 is TGTGCCAGTAGTATGACAGGGGGCACAGATACGCAGTATTTT. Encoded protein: CASSMTGGTDTQYF.

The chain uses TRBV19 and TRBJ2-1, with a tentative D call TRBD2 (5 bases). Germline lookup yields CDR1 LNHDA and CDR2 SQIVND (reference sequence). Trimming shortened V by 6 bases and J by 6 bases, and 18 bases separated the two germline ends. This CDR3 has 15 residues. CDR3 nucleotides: TGTGCCAGTAGACGACTGGATCCGGGGTTCAATGAGCAGTTCTTC. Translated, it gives CASRRLDPGFNEQFF.